The T cell receptor (beta chain) described here comes from a study of blood T cell repertoires in COVID-19. Repertoires were generated with immunoSEQ multiplex PCR, while TCRdb's copy carries only in-frame clones and drops some. Here the sample spans about 40,000 clones, roughly 77% being singletons. The CDR3 spans 14 residues. V lost 7 bases and J 5 bases, leaving 15 bases between the germline ends. Per the germline V gene, CDR1 is LNHDA and CDR2 is SQIVND (reference sequence). This TCR was recovered from a human donor in a cohort sampled during active or convalescent COVID-19. The donor label of this sample is uncertain. Sequenced material: peripheral blood. This chain connects TRBV19 to TRBJ1-5, with D perhaps matching TRBD1 (5 bases). CDR3 nucleotide sequence: TGTGCCAGTACGGAGGGGATGAGGGATCAGCCCCAGCATTTT. Translation gives CASTEGMRDQPQHF.